The rows below give T cell receptor beta chains drawn from one sample of a study of cytomegalovirus exposure and HLA in healthy donors. Sequencing was performed with immunoSEQ multiplex PCR; in TCRdb, only in-frame clones are kept and a portion is missing. Here the sample spans under 200,000 clones, over 70% being singletons. The sample taken for sequencing was PBMCs. Receptors were obtained from a woman in her 50s in good health and CMV-seronegative. Each CDR3 is given with its conserved first and last residue. A D gene is named only where the DNA matches it firmly. Clone size is shown for a subset of rows, as once, few, many or a class of expanded clone.

V gene: TRBV5-6
clone size: NA
J gene: TRBJ1-3
D gene: NA
CDR3 DNA: TGTGCCAGCAGCTTAGGACAGCCCTCTGGAAACACCATATATTTT
CDR3 protein: CASSLGQPSGNTIYF

V gene: TRBV11-2
clone size: NA
J gene: TRBJ2-2
D gene: TRBD2
CDR3 DNA: TGTGCCAGCAGCTCCACCTTCGGACTAGAGGACACCGGGGAGCTGTTTTTT
CDR3 protein: CASSSTFGLEDTGELFF

V gene: TRBV4-1
clone size: NA
J gene: TRBJ2-7
D gene: TRBD2
CDR3 DNA: TGCGCCAGCAGCCACTACCCGACTAGCGACCCCTACGAGCAGTACTTC
CDR3 protein: CASSHYPTSDPYEQYF

V gene: TRBV6-6
clone size: NA
J gene: TRBJ2-3
D gene: NA
CDR3 DNA: TGTGCCAGCGTACGGGGGACTGGTCAATATACGCAGTATTTT
CDR3 protein: CASVRGTGQYTQYF

V gene: TRBV28
clone size: once
J gene: TRBJ1-2
D gene: TRBD1
CDR3 DNA: TGTGCCAGCAGTTTCCCGGACAGGGGACGGGGCTACACCTTC
CDR3 protein: CASSFPDRGRGYTF

V gene: TRBV7-9
clone size: NA
J gene: TRBJ1-1
D gene: NA
CDR3 DNA: TGTGCCAGCAGCTTAGCGGTAGGGACTTTTCGAGGGACTGAAGCTTTCTTT
CDR3 protein: CASSLAVGTFRGTEAFF

V gene: TRBV5-4
clone size: NA
J gene: TRBJ2-2
D gene: TRBD1
CDR3 DNA: TGTGCCAGCAGCAAGGGACAGGAGGTTCCCGGGGAGCTGTTTTTT
CDR3 protein: CASSKGQEVPGELFF

V gene: TRBV7-2
clone size: NA
J gene: TRBJ1-5
D gene: NA
CDR3 DNA: TGTGCCAGCAGTACTCTGGTAGGGGGAGATCAGCCCCAGCATTTT
CDR3 protein: CASSTLVGGDQPQHF

V gene: TRBV28
clone size: NA
J gene: TRBJ2-7
D gene: TRBD1
CDR3 DNA: TGTGCCAGCAGTTGGGACAGGGGTTATAGCTACGAGCAGTACTTC
CDR3 protein: CASSWDRGYSYEQYF

V gene: TRBV9
clone size: NA
J gene: TRBJ2-6
D gene: TRBD1
CDR3 DNA: TGTGCCAGCAGCGTAGCTCCCGGGACAGGGTTCTCTGGGGCCAACGTCCTGACTTTC
CDR3 protein: CASSVAPGTGFSGANVLTF